The clone carrying this TCR beta chain was found a few times. Per the original data handling: Estimated nucleated cell counts came from reference gene primer amplification. Sequenced by immunoSEQ multiplex PCR; TCRdb stores in-frame clones only, minus some. The DNA was the basis for D and trimming; V, J and clone size are from that table. The sample includes 110,000 to 150,000 clones, 87% of them seen just once. The source of the sample is a study of blood T cell repertoires in COVID-19. The CDR3 covers 15 residues. V gave up 8 bases and J gave up 3 bases; unmatched junction bases: 13. Germline V gene lookup returns CDR1 SGHVS and CDR2 FNYEAQ. Study members were between about 18 and 95 years old and lived in around 24 US regions. Cohort placement rested on clinical history that participants reported themselves. Cohort 3 donors were reported recovered after two negative PCRs, clearance, or symptom resolution.

The source of this sequence is a man aged 55 to 69 who had recovered from COVID-19. The sample taken for sequencing was PBMCs or T cells enriched from blood (not recorded which). The chain couples TRBV7-6 to TRBJ2-7, with 7 positions matching TRBD1. In DNA form, the CDR3 reads TGTGCCAGCGGACCCGGGACAGCCTTATTCTACGAGCAGTACTTC. Translated, it gives CASGPGTALFYEQYF.